These 27 T cell receptor beta chains were sequenced from one sample in a study of blood T cell repertoires in COVID-19. Assay: immunoSEQ multiplex PCR; the TCRdb copy retains only in-frame clones and omits some. Seen here are about 300,000 clones, around 90% observed once, and the top ten hold approximately 6.8%. Sequencing was done on a sample of peripheral blood. The receptors were gathered from a woman aged 25 to 39 with COVID-19, enrolled during active disease.

The J gene is TRBJ1-3, the V gene TRBV4-3; D gene unclear. The CDR3 totals 15 residues. V lost 0 bases, J lost 0 bases, and 6 bases lay in between. The germline CDR1 and CDR2 sequences are LGHNA and YSLEER. The CDR3 DNA reads TGCGCCAGCAGCCAAGATCACGGCTCTGGAAACACCATATATTTT. Translating it yields CASSQDHGSGNTIYF.

This sequence joins TRBV6-1 and TRBJ2-3; TRBD1 aligns across 8 bases. CDR3 length equals 15 residues. Germline lookup yields CDR1 MNHNS and CDR2 SASEGT. The trim removed 1 base at V and 4 bases at J, leaving 4 bases unmatched. In DNA, the CDR3 is TGTGCCAGCAGTGAAGGGGCAGGGGGCTCAGATACGCAGTATTTT. Its translation is CASSEGAGGSDTQYF.

The chain is built from TRBV5-4 and TRBJ2-3, with D uncertain. The V gene's germline CDR1 is SGHNT and CDR2 YYREEE (reference sequence). CDR3 length equals 13 residues. Trimming pared 3 bases from V and 6 bases from J, leaving 11 bases between. Here the CDR3 reads CASSSLETDTQYF. The CDR3 DNA reads TGTGCCAGCAGCTCCCTAGAGACGGATACGCAGTATTTT.

This clone occurred a few times. The rearrangement uses TRBV12-3 or TRBV12-4 and TRBJ2-7, with a possible D match to TRBD2 (6 bases). Trimming took 5 bases from V and 10 from J, leaving 15 bases between them. This CDR3 region has 12 residues. The DNA of the CDR3 is TGTGCCAGCAGTCCCCGGGAGCGACTCCAGTACTTC. It encodes CASSPRERLQYF.

V usage is TRBV18 and J usage is TRBJ2-5; a possible D gene is TRBD1 (6 bases). Germline V gene sequence: CDR1 KGHSH, CDR2 LQKENI. This CDR3 is 14 amino acids long. Trimming left V 3 bases short and J 6 bases short, with 14 bases between. The CDR3 is CASSPSSTGKTQYF. CDR3 sequence (DNA): TGTGCCAGCTCACCCTCATCTACAGGGAAGACCCAGTACTTC.

The V call is TRBV6-5, the J call TRBJ2-7; 12 bases agree with TRBD2. The CDR3 length is 15 residues. V gave up 0 bases and J gave up 4 bases; unmatched junction bases: 1. The germline CDR1 and CDR2 sequences are MNHEY and SVGAGI. The CDR3 reads CASSYSLAGGYEQYF. As DNA, the CDR3 is TGTGCCAGCAGTTACTCTCTAGCGGGAGGGTACGAGCAGTACTTC.

The chain has TRBV3-1 (or the pseudogene TRBV3-2) and TRBJ1-3; 7 nucleotides line up with TRBD1. CDR1 is LGHDT, CDR2 YNNKEL, per germline (reference sequence). CDR3 length: 17 residues. Losses at the gene ends were 6 bases for V and 2 bases for J; bases not matched to a gene: 13. The CDR3 nucleotides are TGTGCCAGCAGTTCTCTCCCAGGGGGGACCGCTGGAAACACCATATATTTT. Encoded protein: CASSSLPGGTAGNTIYF.

V and J are TRBV6-5 and TRBJ1-1; 9 bases align to TRBD1. Germline values: CDR1 MNHEY, CDR2 SVGAGI. With V trimmed by 5 bases and J by 9 bases, 10 bases remained unmatched. The CDR3 length is 14 residues. CDR3 sequence reads: CASSQDRGMWQAFF. The CDR3 nucleotides read TGTGCCAGCAGTCAGGACAGGGGAATGTGGCAAGCTTTCTTT.

This chain joins TRBV9 and TRBJ2-7, with D possibly being TRBD1 (7 bases). There are 16 residues in the CDR3. Trimming shortened V by 0 bases and J by 1 base, and 14 bases separated the two germline ends. Per germline, CDR1 SGDLS and CDR2 YYNGEE. The DNA for the CDR3 is TGTGCCAGCAGCGTAGGTATGGCAGGGGGGTCCTACGAGCAGTACTTC. Its protein product is CASSVGMAGGSYEQYF.

The sample holds one count of this clone. The chain links TRBV5-1 to TRBJ2-7; TRBD1 aligns across 7 bases. CDR3 length: 14 residues. After removal of 4 bases from V and 1 base from J, the junction contained 5 bases not matched to a gene. From germline, CDR1 is SGHRS and CDR2 YFSETQ. CDR3 in DNA: TGCGCCAGCAGCGAGGGGGCAGGATCCTACGAGCAGTACTTC. Translation gives CASSEGAGSYEQYF. The full variable domain, its missing parts supplied by reference TRBV5-1 and TRBJ2-7, is KAGVTQTPRYLIKTRGQQVTLSCSPISGHRSVSWYQQTPGQGLQFLFEYFSETQRNKGNFPGRFSGRQFSNSRSEMNVSTLELGDSALYLCASSEGAGSYEQYFGPGTRLTVT.

The CDR3 DNA sequence: TGTGCCAGTTCCCAAGCCGAGCGGGAGCACAATGAGCAGTTCTTC. This sequence encodes CASSQAEREHNEQFF. This sequence joins TRBV5-4 and TRBJ2-1; 8 bases line up with TRBD2. Germline CDR1 and CDR2: SGHNT and YYREEE (reference sequence). CDR3 length: 15 residues. Losses at the gene ends were 8 bases for V and 5 bases for J; bases not matched to a gene: 12.

The CDR3 region has the DNA TGTGCCAGCTCAGCGGACAGCAATAATTCACCCCTCCACTTT. It encodes CASSADSNNSPLHF. The chain carries TRBV18 and TRBJ1-6, with D tentatively TRBD1 (6 bases). Germline V CDR1 and CDR2: KGHSH, LQKENI. V gave up 5 bases and J gave up 5 bases, with 10 bases separating them. The CDR3 loop spans 14 amino acids.

This clone was picked up one time. The rearrangement links TRBV5-6 to TRBJ1-5; TRBD1 matches at 10 bases. CDR1 is SGHDT, CDR2 YYEEEE, per germline. V shed 4 bases, J shed 7 bases, and the junction held 8 bases outside the gene matches. This CDR3 comprises 15 residues. The CDR3 DNA sequence: TGTGCCAGCAGCCGGACGGGACAGGGGTTCCAGCCCCAGCATTTT. Translation: CASSRTGQGFQPQHF.

The chain joins TRBV11-2 to TRBJ1-1, with 8 positions matching TRBD1. Trimming removed 5 bases from V and 6 bases from J; junction bases left unmatched: 8. The germline CDR1 and CDR2 sequences are SGHAT and FQNNGV. This CDR3 has 14 residues. The CDR3 sequence is CASSRSGTGAEAFF. CDR3 sequence (DNA): TGTGCCAGCAGCCGTAGTGGGACAGGCGCTGAAGCTTTCTTT.

The chain is built from TRBV5-6 and TRBJ2-6; 9 nucleotides align to TRBD1. This CDR3 spans 17 amino acids. V shed 4 bases and J 0 bases; nucleotides not matched to a gene: 5. Germline V gene data show CDR1 as SGHDT and CDR2 as YYEEEE. The DNA of the CDR3 is TGTGCCAGCAGCCCAATGACAGGGGGCTCTGGGGCCAACGTCCTGACTTTC. It encodes CASSPMTGGSGANVLTF. Filled out from reference TRBV5-6 and TRBJ2-6, the complete variable domain reads DAGVTQSPTHLIKTRGQQVTLRCSPKSGHDTVSWYQQALGQGPQFIFQYYEEEERQRGNFPDRFSGHQFPNYSSELNVNALLLGDSALYLCASSPMTGGSGANVLTFGAGSRLTVL.

The chain combines TRBV30 with TRBJ1-1, with TRBD1 matching over 8 bases. Germline V lookup: CDR1 GTSNPN, CDR2 SVGIG (reference sequence). V dropped 3 bases and J dropped 10; count of bases not matched to a gene: 10. The length of the CDR3 is 13 residues. The CDR3 spells CAWRVLGTGGAFF. DNA for the CDR3: TGTGCCTGGAGAGTACTAGGAACAGGGGGAGCTTTCTTT.

The V gene is TRBV18, the J gene TRBJ2-7; a possible D gene is TRBD2 (6 bases). V was shortened by 2 bases and J by 0 bases, with 8 bases between the two germline ends. Germline CDR1 is KGHSH and CDR2 is LQKENI. CDR3 length: 14 amino acids. DNA for the CDR3: TGTGCCAGCTCACCAACCGGGGGCTCCTACGAGCAGTACTTC. Translation gives CASSPTGGSYEQYF.

The chain carries TRBV19 and TRBJ1-1, with a weak D call TRBD1 (6 bases). Germline V CDR1 and CDR2: LNHDA, SQIVND (reference sequence). This CDR3 region has 15 residues. V was shortened by 5 bases and J by 1 base, with 14 bases between the two germline ends. CDR3 amino acids: CASSPLRGRNTEAFF. In DNA form, the CDR3 reads TGTGCCAGTAGTCCCCTCAGGGGCCGGAACACTGAAGCTTTCTTT.

This chain uses TRBV7-2 with TRBJ1-3; 7 bases are a match to TRBD1. CDR1 SGHTA and CDR2 FQGNSA come from the germline V gene. The CDR3 runs to 17 residues. V gave up 5 bases and J gave up 2 bases; unmatched junction bases: 12. In nucleotides, the CDR3 is TGTGCCAGCAGCCGGGGAACAGGGGTAATCGCTGGAAACACCATATATTTT. This codes for CASSRGTGVIAGNTIYF.

This clone was recorded once. The chain has TRBV5-1 and TRBJ2-7; TRBD2 agrees at 7 bases. Germline V lookup: CDR1 SGHRS, CDR2 YFSETQ. The junction had 5 bases not matched to a gene; V was cut back by 2 bases and J by 3 bases. CDR3 length: 14 residues. In DNA form, the CDR3 reads TGCGCCAGCAGCTTAGCGGGATCCCTCTACGAGCAGTACTTC. Protein: CASSLAGSLYEQYF.

This clone turned up a few times. This sequence joins TRBV7-2 and TRBJ2-7, with 7 bases aligning to TRBD1. Per the germline V gene, CDR1 is SGHTA and CDR2 is FQGNSA. This CDR3 region has 15 residues. Trimming took 1 base from V and 2 from J; bases not matched to a gene: 5. The CDR3 DNA reads TGTGCCAGCAGCTTAGAGGTGGGACAGACCTACGAGCAGTACTTC. It encodes CASSLEVGQTYEQYF.

The chain has TRBV27 and TRBJ2-3, with TRBD2 as a possible D gene (6 bases). CDR1 is MNHEY, CDR2 SMNVEV, per germline (reference sequence). The CDR3 length is 16 residues. Trimming took 8 bases from V and 0 from J, leaving 18 bases between them. The CDR3 nucleotides read TGTGCCAGCTCCCTGAGGAGACTAGGGAGCACAGATACGCAGTATTTT. Translating it yields CASSLRRLGSTDTQYF.

The chain employs TRBV6-5 and TRBJ1-6, with a weak D call TRBD1 (5 bases). With 2 bases removed from V and 12 bases from J, the gap between germline ends came to 11 bases. The length of the CDR3 is 13 residues. The germline V gene has CDR1 MNHEY and CDR2 SVGAGI. This CDR3 is CASSYRTGEPLHF. The CDR3 DNA is TGTGCCAGCAGTTACAGAACAGGTGAACCCCTCCACTTT.

The chain uses TRBV3-1 (or the pseudogene TRBV3-2) and TRBJ2-7, with D possibly TRBD2 on 5 matching bases. Looked up from germline, CDR1 is LGHDT and CDR2 is YNNKEL (reference sequence). The CDR3 runs 13 residues. V dropped 4 bases and J dropped 2 bases, with 9 bases sitting between them. The CDR3 loop is CASSLSGPYEQYF. The CDR3 bases are TGTGCCAGCAGCCTAAGCGGACCCTACGAGCAGTACTTC.

The rearrangement joins TRBV10-3 to TRBJ1-2; 7 nucleotides line up with TRBD1. V lost 3 bases and J lost 8; bases outside the gene matches: 6. The CDR3 is 13 residues long. CDR1 ENHRY and CDR2 SYGVKD come from the germline V gene. Here the CDR3 DNA reads TGTGCCATCAGTGATAGGGGACAGCGAGGCTACACCTTC. Translation gives CAISDRGQRGYTF.

The genes are TRBV2 and TRBJ2-7, with 7 bases identical to TRBD1. CDR3 length: 12 amino acids. From germline, CDR1 is SNHLY and CDR2 FYNNEI. V lost 5 bases and J lost 3; bases outside the gene matches: 1. CDR3 nucleotides: TGTGCCAGCAGTAACAGGGGCTACGAGCAGTACTTC. Translated, it gives CASSNRGYEQYF.

This rearrangement joins TRBV7-9 to TRBJ2-7; TRBD2 aligns across 9 bases. J gave up 5 bases and V 3 bases, and 8 bases lay outside the gene matches. Germline V lookup: CDR1 SEHNR, CDR2 FQNEAQ (reference sequence). This CDR3 region has 15 residues. The DNA for the CDR3 is TGTGCCAGCAGCTTGGGGACTAGCCGTACGGACGAGCAGTACTTC. Its translation: CASSLGTSRTDEQYF. The whole variable domain, remainder taken from reference TRBV7-9 and TRBJ2-7, is DTGVSQNPRHKITKRGQNVTFRCDPISEHNRLYWYRQTLGQGPEFLTYFQNEAQLEKSRLLSDRFSAERPKGSFSTLEIQRTEQGDSAMYLCASSLGTSRTDEQYFGPGTRLTVT.